Listed below are T cell receptor beta chains from one sample, sequenced in a study of blood T cell repertoires in COVID-19. Data came from immunoSEQ multiplex PCR; TCRdb stores just in-frame clones and leaves some out. The sample consists of hundreds of thousands of clones, approximately 83% of them appearing once. Sequencing used peripheral blood. Receptors were obtained from a woman in her twenties or thirties with COVID-19, enrolled during active disease. Each CDR3 is given with its conserved first and last residue.

v_gene: TRBV19; j_gene: TRBJ2-5; CDR3aa: CASRDRGRETQYF
v_gene: TRBV28; j_gene: TRBJ2-7; CDR3aa: CASSLRQIGTGGYEQYF
v_gene: TRBV9; j_gene: TRBJ2-1; CDR3aa: CASSVALETGNEQFF
v_gene: TRBV11-2; j_gene: TRBJ2-7; CDR3aa: CASSLVPGREQYF
v_gene: TRBV6-2/TRBV6-3; j_gene: TRBJ2-7; CDR3aa: CASSQRDRASSYEQYF
v_gene: TRBV15; j_gene: TRBJ1-4; CDR3aa: CATSRDTGFNEKLFF
v_gene: TRBV7-3; j_gene: TRBJ1-2; CDR3aa: CAHNRLNGYTF
v_gene: TRBV7-9; j_gene: TRBJ2-1; CDR3aa: CASSPVAGGPSSYNEQFF
v_gene: TRBV15; j_gene: TRBJ2-7; CDR3aa: CATSRDGGPGEQYF
v_gene: TRBV18; j_gene: TRBJ2-3; CDR3aa: CASSQGLAENTDTQYF
v_gene: TRBV28; j_gene: TRBJ1-2; CDR3aa: CASSHGQGSDYGYTF
v_gene: TRBV12-3/TRBV12-4; j_gene: TRBJ2-5; CDR3aa: CASSFGGGETQYF
v_gene: TRBV28; j_gene: TRBJ1-2; CDR3aa: CASSFLPEGYTF
v_gene: TRBV7-3; j_gene: TRBJ2-3; CDR3aa: CASSLTGGGIGNTQYF
v_gene: TRBV19; j_gene: TRBJ2-7; CDR3aa: CASSRTGLAHEQYF
v_gene: TRBV5-4; j_gene: TRBJ2-7; CDR3aa: CASSLKGASSYEQYF
v_gene: TRBV9; j_gene: TRBJ2-5; CDR3aa: CASSPGSSGAYQETQYF
v_gene: TRBV28; j_gene: TRBJ2-2; CDR3aa: CASRLGTDYGELFF
v_gene: TRBV19; j_gene: TRBJ2-7; CDR3aa: CASSDRGSYEQYF
v_gene: TRBV5-1; j_gene: TRBJ2-5; CDR3aa: CASSRITGGTETQYF
v_gene: TRBV6-2/TRBV6-3; j_gene: TRBJ2-5; CDR3aa: CASSYGPGGQETQYF
v_gene: TRBV7-3; j_gene: TRBJ2-3; CDR3aa: CASSLNPYDTQYF
v_gene: TRBV5-6; j_gene: TRBJ2-5; CDR3aa: CASSFRGRETQYF
v_gene: TRBV28; j_gene: TRBJ1-6; CDR3aa: CASRVQEHNSPLHF
v_gene: TRBV7-9; j_gene: TRBJ2-3; CDR3aa: CASSPTGQAFWDTQYF
v_gene: TRBV18; j_gene: TRBJ2-2; CDR3aa: CASSPDRVGYTGELFF
v_gene: TRBV5-1; j_gene: TRBJ2-2; CDR3aa: CASSRLAGVNTGELFF
v_gene: TRBV9; j_gene: TRBJ1-1; CDR3aa: CASSVAPGNTEAFF
v_gene: TRBV7-3; j_gene: TRBJ2-5; CDR3aa: CASSFKRTGGFRAQETQYF
v_gene: TRBV3-1/TRBV3-2; j_gene: TRBJ1-6; CDR3aa: CASSSTGIGSPLHF
v_gene: TRBV18; j_gene: TRBJ2-5; CDR3aa: CASSAVGSGETQYF
v_gene: TRBV7-9; j_gene: TRBJ1-4; CDR3aa: CASSRPLLTGVNEKLFF
v_gene: TRBV7-2; j_gene: TRBJ2-1; CDR3aa: CASSLASGGAREQFF
v_gene: TRBV30; j_gene: TRBJ2-7; CDR3aa: CAWSVTGGAYEQYF
v_gene: TRBV19; j_gene: TRBJ1-2; CDR3aa: CASSMNSLSNYGYTF
v_gene: TRBV27; j_gene: TRBJ2-1; CDR3aa: CASSLLTLLTDSSYNEQFF
v_gene: TRBV7-9; j_gene: TRBJ1-2; CDR3aa: CASSSAGGAKGGYTF
v_gene: TRBV24-1; j_gene: TRBJ2-3; CDR3aa: CATSDWPGPGTSGTDTQYF
v_gene: TRBV7-9; j_gene: TRBJ1-5; CDR3aa: CASSLEGGNQPQHF
v_gene: TRBV2; j_gene: TRBJ1-3; CDR3aa: CASSAEGSSGNTIYF
v_gene: TRBV7-9; j_gene: TRBJ1-1; CDR3aa: CASSGRDRGNTEAFF
v_gene: TRBV27; j_gene: TRBJ2-3; CDR3aa: CASSSGQGALTDTQYF
v_gene: TRBV6-2/TRBV6-3; j_gene: TRBJ2-3; CDR3aa: CASSYTAGGERYTQYF
v_gene: TRBV12-3/TRBV12-4; j_gene: TRBJ1-1; CDR3aa: CASSLAVNTEAFF
v_gene: TRBV20-1; j_gene: TRBJ2-7; CDR3aa: CSASQVAGGYEQYF
v_gene: TRBV27; j_gene: TRBJ2-1; CDR3aa: CASSGQGGGEQFF
v_gene: TRBV5-4; j_gene: TRBJ2-5; CDR3aa: CASSPTLSGHQETQYF
v_gene: TRBV5-1; j_gene: TRBJ2-6; CDR3aa: CASSLVDSSGANVLTF
v_gene: TRBV9; j_gene: TRBJ1-1; CDR3aa: CASSHRENTEAFF
v_gene: TRBV6-1; j_gene: TRBJ1-2; CDR3aa: CASSEDRGRYGYTF
v_gene: TRBV20-1; j_gene: TRBJ2-1; CDR3aa: CSASQLAGGYNEQFF